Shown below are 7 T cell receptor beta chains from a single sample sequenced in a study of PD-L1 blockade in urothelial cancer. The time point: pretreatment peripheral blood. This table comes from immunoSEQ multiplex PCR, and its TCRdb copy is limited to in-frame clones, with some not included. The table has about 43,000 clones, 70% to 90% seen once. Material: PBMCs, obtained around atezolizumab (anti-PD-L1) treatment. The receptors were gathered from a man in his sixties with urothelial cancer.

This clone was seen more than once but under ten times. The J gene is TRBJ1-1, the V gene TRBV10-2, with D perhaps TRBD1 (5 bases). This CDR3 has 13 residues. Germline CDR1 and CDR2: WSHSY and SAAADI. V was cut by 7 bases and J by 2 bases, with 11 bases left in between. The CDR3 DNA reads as TGCGCCAGCAATCAGGGTGGTAACACTGAAGCTTTCTTT. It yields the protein CASNQGGNTEAFF.

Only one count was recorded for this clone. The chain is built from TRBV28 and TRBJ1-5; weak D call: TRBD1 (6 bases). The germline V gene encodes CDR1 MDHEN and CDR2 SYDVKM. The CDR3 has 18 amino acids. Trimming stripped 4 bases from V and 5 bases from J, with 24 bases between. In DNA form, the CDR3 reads TGTGCCAGCAGTTCCTATAGCCCCTCAGGGGTATGGGATCAGCCCCAGCATTTT. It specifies CASSSYSPSGVWDQPQHF.

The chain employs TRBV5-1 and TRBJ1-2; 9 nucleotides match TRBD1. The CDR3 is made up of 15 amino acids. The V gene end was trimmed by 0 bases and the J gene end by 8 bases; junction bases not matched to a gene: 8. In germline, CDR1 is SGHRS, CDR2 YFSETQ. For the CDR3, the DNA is TGCGCCAGCAGCTTGGCCGGGACAGGGACTATGGGCTACACCTTC. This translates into CASSLAGTGTMGYTF.

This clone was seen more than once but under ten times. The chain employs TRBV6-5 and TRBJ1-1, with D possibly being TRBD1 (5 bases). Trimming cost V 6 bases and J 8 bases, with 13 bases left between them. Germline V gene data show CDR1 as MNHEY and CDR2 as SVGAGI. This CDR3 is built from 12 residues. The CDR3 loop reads CASSQRTSEAFF. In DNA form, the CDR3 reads TGTGCCAGCAGCCAACGGACATCGGAAGCTTTCTTT.

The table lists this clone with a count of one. CDR3 residues: CSVEDRGGARTGELFF. In DNA, the CDR3 is TGCAGCGTTGAAGACCGCGGGGGGGCCCGCACCGGGGAGCTGTTTTTT. This chain joins TRBV29-1 and TRBJ2-2, with 9 bases aligning to TRBD2. From germline, CDR1 is SQVTM and CDR2 ANQGSEA. J was trimmed by 4 bases and V by 0 bases; bases with no gene match: 6. The CDR3 totals 16 residues.

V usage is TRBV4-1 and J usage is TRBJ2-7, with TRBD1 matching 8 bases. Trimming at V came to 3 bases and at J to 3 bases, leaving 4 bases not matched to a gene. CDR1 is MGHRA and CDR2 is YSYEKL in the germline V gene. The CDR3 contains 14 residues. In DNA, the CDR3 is TGCGCCAGCAGCCACCCAGGGGGCGTCTACGAGCAGTACTTC. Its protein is CASSHPGGVYEQYF.

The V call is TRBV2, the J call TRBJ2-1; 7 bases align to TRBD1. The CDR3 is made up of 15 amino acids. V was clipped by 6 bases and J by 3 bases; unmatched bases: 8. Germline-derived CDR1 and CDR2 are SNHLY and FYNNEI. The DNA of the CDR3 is TGTGCCAGCAGCCTACAGGGGACCCTCTACAATGAGCAGTTCTTC. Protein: CASSLQGTLYNEQFF.